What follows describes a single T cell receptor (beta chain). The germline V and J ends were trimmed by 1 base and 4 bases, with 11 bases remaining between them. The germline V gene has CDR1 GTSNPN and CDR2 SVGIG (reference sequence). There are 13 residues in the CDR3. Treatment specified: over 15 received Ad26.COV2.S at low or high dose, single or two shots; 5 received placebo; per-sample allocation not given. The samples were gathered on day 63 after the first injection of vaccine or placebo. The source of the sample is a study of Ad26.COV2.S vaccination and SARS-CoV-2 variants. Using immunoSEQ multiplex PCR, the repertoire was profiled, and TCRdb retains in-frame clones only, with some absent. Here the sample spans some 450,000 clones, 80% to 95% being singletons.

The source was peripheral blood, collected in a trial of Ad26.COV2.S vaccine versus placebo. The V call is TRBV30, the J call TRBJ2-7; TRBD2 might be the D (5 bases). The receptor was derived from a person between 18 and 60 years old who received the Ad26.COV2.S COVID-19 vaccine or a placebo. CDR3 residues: CAWSEGAVYEQYF. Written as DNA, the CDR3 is TGTGCCTGGAGTGAAGGAGCGGTATACGAGCAGTACTTC.